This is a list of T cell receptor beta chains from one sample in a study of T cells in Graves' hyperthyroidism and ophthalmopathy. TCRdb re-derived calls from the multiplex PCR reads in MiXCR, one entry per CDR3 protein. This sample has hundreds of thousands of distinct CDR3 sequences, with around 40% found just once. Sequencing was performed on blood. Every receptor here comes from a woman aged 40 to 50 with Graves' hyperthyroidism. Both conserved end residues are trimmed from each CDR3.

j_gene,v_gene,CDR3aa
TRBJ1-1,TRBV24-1,ATSGFGGPAF
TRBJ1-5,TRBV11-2,AGSLRGAQPQH
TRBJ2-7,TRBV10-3,AIGPANDEQY
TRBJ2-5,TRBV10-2,ASRTGQVSWETQY
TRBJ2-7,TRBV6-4,ASTSFSYEQY
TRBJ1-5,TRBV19,ASSADEYYIWSNQPQH
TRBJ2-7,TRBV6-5,ASSWAPGLSEQY
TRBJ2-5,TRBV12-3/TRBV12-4,ASTTPTGRKTQY
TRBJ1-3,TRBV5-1,ASSQVPREGTIY
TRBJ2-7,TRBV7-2,ASSGGTSRSYEQY
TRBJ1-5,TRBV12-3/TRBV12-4,ASSLSHSNQPQH
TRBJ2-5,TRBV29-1,SVEEGGWSGQPTLTQY
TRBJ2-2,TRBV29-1,SVESGRALGELF
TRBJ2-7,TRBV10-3,AISDQRKSYEQY
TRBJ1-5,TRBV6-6,ASGLQGGNQPQH
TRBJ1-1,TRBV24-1,ASTPAGRMNTEAF
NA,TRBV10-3,ATRLLNIQY
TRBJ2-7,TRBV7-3,ASRDGTGNVHEQY
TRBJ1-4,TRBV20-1,SASYRGKLF
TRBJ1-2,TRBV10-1,ATSEYSYYGYT
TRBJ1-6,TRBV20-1,SARAPYNSPLH
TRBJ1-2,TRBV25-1,ASSEGQGRGYGGYT